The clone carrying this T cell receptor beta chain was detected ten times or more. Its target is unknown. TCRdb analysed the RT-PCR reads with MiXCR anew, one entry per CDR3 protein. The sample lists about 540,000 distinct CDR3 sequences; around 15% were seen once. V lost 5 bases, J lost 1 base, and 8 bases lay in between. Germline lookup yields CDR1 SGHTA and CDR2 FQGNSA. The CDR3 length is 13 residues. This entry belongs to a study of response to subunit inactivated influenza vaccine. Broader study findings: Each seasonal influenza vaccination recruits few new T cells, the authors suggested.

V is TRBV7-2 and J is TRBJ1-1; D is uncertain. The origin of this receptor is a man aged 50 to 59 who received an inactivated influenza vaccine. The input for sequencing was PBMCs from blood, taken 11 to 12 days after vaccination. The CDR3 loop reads CASSPRRNTEAFF. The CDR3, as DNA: TGTGCCAGCAGCCCGAGACGGAACACTGAAGCTTTCTTT.